The clone carrying this TCR beta chain was detected only a few times. Its target is unknown. The data stem from a study of blood T cells in healthy people across ages. Study-wide points: Long-lived donors had more naive CD4+ cells and higher diversity than aged donors.

For the second PCR, which ran for roughly 7 to 11 cycles, a sample-barcoded 5' primer and a J-beta primer mix were used. TCRdb re-analysed the 5' RACE reads in MiXCR, keeping a single row per CDR3 protein. Among about 780,000 distinct CDR3 sequences listed, around 45% were seen once. The sequenced material came from blood. The TCR originated in a man older than 75 in good health.

In DNA, the CDR3 is TGTGCCAGCAGTGTTTGGCTCCCAGGGACAGGTGATCAGTACTTC. Protein: CASSVWLPGTGDQYF. The genes are TRBV2 and TRBJ2-4; 8 nucleotides agree with TRBD1. CDR3 length equals 15 residues. V lost 4 bases to trimming and J lost 12 bases; unmatched junction nucleotides: 14. Germline CDR1 and CDR2: SNHLY and FYNNEI.